This is a list of T cell receptor beta chains from one sample in a study of response to subunit inactivated influenza vaccine. Each CDR3 protein is one row after TCRdb ran MiXCR on the RT-PCR reads. The profile shows around 600,000 distinct CDR3 sequences, around 10% of them singletons. This sample also belongs to another study, concerning T cells expressing NK-cell markers.

This material consisted of PBMCs from blood, taken on the day of vaccination. These receptors came from a man aged 50-60 years who received an inactivated influenza vaccine. Each CDR3 is given with its conserved first and last residue. Fields, in order: V gene, D gene, J gene, clone size, CDR3 protein, CDR3 DNA. A D gene is named only where the DNA matches it firmly. Some rows have no size entry. The others give once, few or many, or a class for an expanded clone.

TRBV19	TRBD2	TRBJ2-1	few	CASRPTSGRAYYNEQFF	TGTGCCAGTAGGCCTACTAGCGGGAGAGCGTACTACAATGAGCAGTTCTTC
TRBV6-5	-	TRBJ1-2	-	CASSYSTRVNGYTF	TGTGCCAGCAGTTACTCGACCAGGGTGAATGGCTACACCTTC
TRBV7-6	-	TRBJ1-2	-	CASSARDNYGYTF	TGTGCCAGCAGCGCCCGGGACAACTATGGCTACACCTTC
TRBV2	-	TRBJ2-5	-	CASAGLAGETQYF	TGTGCCAGCGCCGGACTTGCCGGGGAGACCCAGTACTTC
TRBV2	TRBD1	TRBJ1-6	-	CASRDREWGSPLHF	TGTGCCAGCAGAGACAGGGAGTGGGGTTCACCCCTCCACTTT
TRBV15	TRBD1	TRBJ1-2	-	CATSRDRDRGKPRYGYTF	TGTGCCACCAGCAGAGACAGGGACAGGGGGAAGCCCCGGTATGGCTACACCTTC
TRBV4-1	-	TRBJ1-1	-	CASSQRQMNTEAFF	TGCGCCAGCAGCCAAAGACAGATGAACACTGAAGCTTTCTTT
TRBV4-2	-	TRBJ1-5	few	CASSPEYSNQPQHF	TGTGCCAGCAGCCCAGAGTATAGCAATCAGCCCCAGCATTTT
TRBV2	TRBD2	TRBJ2-2	few	CASSVPGTSGGSTGELFF	TGTGCCAGCAGTGTGCCCGGGACTAGCGGGGGGAGCACCGGGGAGCTGTTTTTT
TRBV10-3	-	TRBJ2-5	-	CATLRTAQETQYF	TGTGCCACCTTACGGACAGCTCAAGAGACCCAGTACTTC
TRBV6-1	TRBD2	TRBJ2-1	few	CASSHTSGSKINEQFF	TGTGCCAGCAGCCACACTAGCGGGAGTAAGATAAATGAGCAGTTCTTC
TRBV3-1	-	TRBJ2-5	few	CASSHNSGQSPPGTQYF	TGTGCCAGCAGCCATAATTCCGGACAGTCTCCGCCCGGGACCCAGTACTTC
TRBV14	TRBD1	TRBJ2-1	-	CASTDGTGYNEQFF	TGTGCCAGCACCGACGGGACAGGGTACAATGAGCAGTTCTTC
TRBV29-1	TRBD2	TRBJ2-3	few	CSVRGRAIDTQYF	TGCAGCGTTCGGGGGAGGGCGATAGATACGCAGTATTTT
TRBV29-1	-	TRBJ1-3	-	CSVLVSSGNTIYF	TGCAGCGTTCTTGTGAGCTCTGGAAACACCATATATTTT
TRBV27	-	TRBJ1-5	few	CASSLDGFNQPQHF	TGTGCCAGCAGTCTAGACGGGTTTAATCAGCCCCAGCATTTT
TRBV11-2	-	TRBJ2-5	few	CASSLYLEWGETQYF	TGTGCCAGCAGCTTATATCTAGAGTGGGGAGAGACCCAGTACTTC
TRBV6-1	TRBD1	TRBJ2-1	-	CASNLDRGRYNEQFF	TGTGCCAGCAACTTGGACAGGGGGCGGTACAATGAGCAGTTCTTC
TRBV9	-	TRBJ2-7	-	CASRVAIGSSYEQYF	TGTGCCAGCCGCGTAGCGATCGGAAGCTCCTACGAGCAGTACTTC
TRBV7-9	TRBD2	TRBJ2-3	few	CASRPLAVLRYTQYF	TGTGCCAGCAGGCCGCTAGCGGTTCTTCGGTATACGCAGTATTTT
TRBV30	TRBD1	TRBJ2-2	many	CAWSVTGGSTGELFF	TGTGCCTGGAGTGTGACAGGGGGCTCAACCGGGGAGCTGTTTTTT
TRBV6-2/TRBV6-3	-	TRBJ2-3	few	CASSFGVATDTQYF	TGTGCCAGCAGTTTTGGGGTAGCGACAGATACGCAGTATTTT
TRBV20-1	TRBD2	TRBJ2-1	once	CSAGPTSRGYNGQFF	TGCAGTGCGGGCCCGACTAGCCGGGGATACAATGGGCAGTTCTTC
TRBV29-1	-	TRBJ2-7	many	CSVGPTTSEQYF	TGCAGCGTTGGCCCTACCACCTCCGAGCAGTACTTC
TRBV20-1	TRBD1	TRBJ2-7	many	CSAWTNRGKDEQYF	TGCAGTGCTTGGACGAACAGGGGAAAAGATGAGCAGTACTTC
TRBV4-3	-	TRBJ2-7	-	CASSQDRQTREQYF	TGCGCCAGCAGCCAAGATCGGCAGACGCGGGAGCAGTACTTC
TRBV11-2	-	TRBJ2-7	many	CASSHLGRDGSF	TGTGCCAGCAGCCATCTAGGCCGGGACGGATCCTTC
TRBV6-2/TRBV6-3	TRBD1	TRBJ2-2	-	CASTRSTGGTGELFF	TGTGCCAGCACCCGGAGCACAGGGGGCACCGGGGAGCTGTTTTTT
TRBV5-1	-	TRBJ2-1	many	CASSLGDSMDYNEQFF	TGCGCCAGCAGCTTGGGCGACAGCATGGACTACAATGAGCAGTTCTTC
TRBV5-1	TRBD1	TRBJ2-2	-	CASTTGAFGELFF	TGCGCCAGTACCACAGGGGCTTTCGGGGAGCTGTTTTTT
TRBV7-2	-	TRBJ1-1	few	CASSLFRKNTEAFF	TGTGCCAGCAGCTTATTCCGCAAGAACACTGAAGCTTTCTTT
TRBV6-1	-	TRBJ2-6	-	CASTSGVSGANVLTF	TGTGCCAGCACCTCGGGGGTCTCTGGGGCCAACGTCCTGACTTTC
TRBV6-2/TRBV6-3	-	TRBJ1-5	-	CASSRPGNAGTLSNQPQHF	TGTGCCAGCTCCCGGCCGGGCAACGCTGGGACCTTGAGCAATCAGCCCCAGCATTTT
TRBV29-1	-	TRBJ2-7	-	CSVMGFSYEQYF	TGCAGCGTTATGGGGTTCTCCTACGAGCAGTACTTC
TRBV29-1	-	TRBJ2-7	many	CSVEDEGGGYHEQYF	TGCAGCGTTGAAGATGAGGGCGGTGGGTACCACGAGCAGTACTTC
TRBV5-1	-	TRBJ2-4	few	CASSLVNRAQNIQYF	TGCGCCAGCAGCTTGGTAAACAGGGCCCAAAACATTCAGTACTTC
TRBV14	-	TRBJ2-3	few	CASSQKVSRAGDTQYF	TGTGCCAGCAGCCAAAAAGTTTCCAGGGCGGGAGATACGCAGTATTTT
TRBV2	-	TRBJ1-6	-	CASSVAGYNSPLHF	TGTGCCAGCAGTGTGGCAGGGTATAATTCACCCCTCCACTTT
TRBV20-1	TRBD1	TRBJ1-2	few	CSARDPGTGDGYTF	TGCAGTGCTAGAGATCCTGGGACAGGGGATGGCTACACCTTC
TRBV7-2	TRBD1	TRBJ2-1	few	CASSLSDRGGNEQFF	TGTGCCAGCAGCCTTTCGGACAGGGGAGGTAACGAGCAGTTCTTC
TRBV20-1	TRBD1	TRBJ2-7	few	CSARVPGTVYEQYF	TGCAGTGCTAGAGTCCCGGGGACAGTCTACGAGCAGTACTTC
TRBV20-1	-	TRBJ2-1	many	CSILAPNYNEQFF	TGCAGTATTCTAGCGCCCAACTACAATGAGCAGTTCTTC
TRBV6-1	-	TRBJ2-3	-	CASSLMITDTQYF	TGTGCCAGCAGTCTCATGATCACAGATACGCAGTATTTT
TRBV6-2/TRBV6-3	TRBD1	TRBJ1-5	few	CASRAGQGAVGSNQPQHF	TGTGCCAGCAGAGCGGGACAGGGGGCGGTTGGAAGCAATCAGCCCCAGCATTTT
TRBV20-1	-	TRBJ2-1	many	CSASTNPEQFF	TGCAGTGCCTCTACTAATCCTGAGCAGTTCTTC
TRBV6-2/TRBV6-3	TRBD2	TRBJ2-6	-	CASSYPSPRENVLTF	TGTGCCAGCAGTTACCCGTCTCCGCGGGAGAACGTCCTGACTTTC
TRBV29-1	TRBD2	TRBJ2-1	few	CSVEELAGNEQFF	TGCAGCGTTGAAGAACTAGCGGGAAATGAGCAGTTCTTC
TRBV12-3/TRBV12-4	-	TRBJ2-2	many	CASNPLTRSTGELFF	TGTGCCAGCAACCCACTGACAAGGAGCACCGGGGAGCTGTTTTTT
TRBV18	TRBD2	TRBJ2-3	-	CASSPPGLAASTDTQYF	TGTGCCAGCTCACCACCGGGACTAGCTGCATCCACAGATACGCAGTATTTT
TRBV28	-	TRBJ1-1	-	CASRTRGTEAFF	TGTGCCAGCAGAACACGAGGCACTGAAGCTTTCTTT
TRBV6-1	-	TRBJ2-7	few	CASSPRDWAYEQYF	TGTGCCAGCAGCCCCCGGGACTGGGCCTACGAGCAGTACTTC
TRBV6-2/TRBV6-3	TRBD1	TRBJ1-2	-	CASSYSRTGFFYTF	TGTGCCAGCAGTTACTCGCGGACAGGGTTTTTCTACACCTTC